The text below deals with one TCR beta chain. Its antigen is not known. CDR1 and CDR2 (germline): SQVTM, ANQGSEA. There are 14 residues in the CDR3. V was pared by 6 bases and J by 4 bases, with 8 bases of the junction left unmatched. Those who donated were healthy bone marrow donors. This entry belongs to a study of cytomegalovirus exposure and HLA in healthy donors. PCR amplification relied on 60 Vbeta primers (plus 13 Jbeta primers). Sequencing used immunoSEQ multiplex PCR; TCRdb keeps in-frame clones, though not all of them. This table has more than 95,000 clones, more than 60% appearing once. Findings and caveats of the study: There were a few CMV-associated chains whose specificity for CMV antigens was confirmed in vitro. In a later analysis, HLA-associated TCR beta chains were more clonally expanded than equally common others. In a later analysis, TCR beta V- and J-gene trimming was associated with a missense DCLRE1C variant.

The chain combines TRBV29-1 with TRBJ2-5; 10 positions match TRBD2. The TCR comes from a woman between 50 and 59 years old in good health and CMV-seropositive. Input material: PBMCs. Here the CDR3 reads CSVDLLAGRETQYF. CDR3 nucleotide sequence: TGCAGCGTCGACTTACTAGCGGGACGAGAGACCCAGTACTTC.